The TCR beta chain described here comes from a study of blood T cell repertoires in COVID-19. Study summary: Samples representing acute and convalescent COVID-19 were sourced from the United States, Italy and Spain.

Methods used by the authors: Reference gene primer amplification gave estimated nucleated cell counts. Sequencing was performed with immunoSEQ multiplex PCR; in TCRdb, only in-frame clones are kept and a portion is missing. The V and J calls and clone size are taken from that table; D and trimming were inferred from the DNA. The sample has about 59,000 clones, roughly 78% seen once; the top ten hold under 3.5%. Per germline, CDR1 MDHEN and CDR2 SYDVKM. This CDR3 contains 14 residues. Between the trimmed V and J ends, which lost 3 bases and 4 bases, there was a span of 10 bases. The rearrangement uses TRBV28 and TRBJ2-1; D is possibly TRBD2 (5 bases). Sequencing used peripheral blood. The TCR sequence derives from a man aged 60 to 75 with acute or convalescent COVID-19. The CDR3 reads CASSFLPGYNEQFF. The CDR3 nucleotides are TGTGCCAGCAGTTTCCTACCGGGGTACAATGAGCAGTTCTTC.